This T cell receptor (beta chain) comes out of a study of CD4 T cells in relation to SARS-CoV-2 and coronaviruses. Study details: After roughly 11 days of antigen culture, PBMC TCR beta CDR3s were sequenced.

Measured with immunoSEQ multiplex PCR; TCRdb has only the in-frame clones, and not every one. The repertoire consists of about 29,000 clones, with 60% to 85% occurring once and the leading ten covering about 15%. Regarding the study as a whole: Crossreactivity was assessed only for spike protein, not other viral proteins.

The V and J ends lost 4 bases and 6 bases respectively, with 18 bases between them. Germline V gives CDR1 SGHTS, CDR2 YDEGEE. The CDR3 is made up of 15 amino acids. With respect to this clone: Its antigen is unknown.

The unexposed donors gave CD4+ T cells in about 2011-2018, prior to COVID-19. Isolation of CD4+ T cells took place after around 11 days in culture. As cell numbers allowed, unexposed-donor CD4+ T cells faced SARS-CoV-2 S/N and four cold-coronavirus spikes. Fresh IL-2 medium replaced half the medium on days 3 and 7. Input material: CD4+ T cells from PBMCs, cultured in vitro. The V and J genes are TRBV5-8 and TRBJ2-3; D is possibly TRBD2 (6 bases). This sequence was found in a human donor in good health. The CDR3 region is CASSPRRVRGDTQYF. In DNA form, the CDR3 reads TGTGCCAGCAGCCCTAGGAGGGTTCGGGGCGATACGCAGTATTTT.